Following are 23 T cell receptor beta chains from one sample sequenced in a study of cytomegalovirus exposure and HLA in healthy donors (dated by TCRdb to about 2017). Receptors were amplified or captured by the immunoSEQ multiplex PCR assay. The multiplex PCR relied on a mix of 60 forward primers for TCR Vbeta segments and 13 reverse primers for TCR Jbeta segments. TCRdb re-hosts the immuneACCESS table, in-frame sequences only. Its copies lack some clones; in the studies checked, an unresolved V gene accounts for under half of them, and the cause for the rest is not known. The sample table holds tens of thousands of clones, of which around three quarters were seen once. The ten largest make up around 8.1% of the sample. The sequenced material came from PBMCs. The receptors originated from a man between 25 and 39 years old in good health and CMV-seropositive.

The table lists this clone with a count of one. The rearrangement uses TRBV5-1 and TRBJ2-1; TRBD2 matches at 8 bases. The junction had 8 bases not matched to a gene; V was cut back by 2 bases and J by 7 bases. This CDR3 has 15 residues. Per the germline V gene, CDR1 is SGHRS and CDR2 is YFSETQ. The CDR3 reads CASSLRRGAGNEQFF. The DNA of the CDR3 is TGCGCCAGCAGCTTAAGGCGGGGGGCCGGTAATGAGCAGTTCTTC. Full variable domain (outside the CDR3, taken from reference TRBV5-1 and TRBJ2-1): KAGVTQTPRYLIKTRGQQVTLSCSPISGHRSVSWYQQTPGQGLQFLFEYFSETQRNKGNFPGRFSGRQFSNSRSEMNVSTLELGDSALYLCASSLRRGAGNEQFFGPGTRLTVL.

The chain uses TRBV2 and TRBJ2-3; D perhaps matches TRBD2 (6 bases). V was cut by 5 bases and J by 0 bases, with 12 bases left in between. CDR3 length: 15 amino acids. Germline CDR1 reads SNHLY; CDR2 reads FYNNEI. The DNA for the CDR3 is TGTGCCAGCAGTCCACACGGGAGCAGCACAGATACGCAGTATTTT. This encodes CASSPHGSSTDTQYF.

The chain recombines TRBV5-1 with TRBJ1-1; 7 bases are a match to TRBD1. This CDR3 spans 16 amino acids. The germline V gene has CDR1 SGHRS and CDR2 YFSETQ. Unmatched junction bases numbered 6, after V lost 1 base and J lost 0 bases. The CDR3 DNA is TGCGCCAGCAGCTTGAGTCCCGACAGGGTGAACACTGAAGCTTTCTTT. Protein product: CASSLSPDRVNTEAFF.

The chain is built from TRBV6-1 and TRBJ2-1, with TRBD1 identical over 9 bases. The CDR3 extends over 15 amino acids. Germline CDR1 MNHNS, CDR2 SASEGT. The J segment lost 4 bases and the V segment lost 4 bases, leaving 5 bases of the junction unmatched. The CDR3 region is CASSGGTGTYNEQFF. The DNA for the CDR3 is TGTGCCAGCAGTGGAGGGACAGGGACTTACAATGAGCAGTTCTTC.

The chain uses TRBV27 and TRBJ2-1; 7 bases fit TRBD1. V shed 6 bases and J 9 bases; nucleotides not matched to a gene: 11. The CDR3 has 14 residues. Germline CDR1 is MNHEY and CDR2 is SMNVEV (reference sequence). The CDR3 spells CASSFTGASREQFF. In DNA form, the CDR3 reads TGTGCCAGCAGCTTCACAGGGGCTAGCCGTGAGCAGTTCTTC.

This clone was observed once. V usage is TRBV11-2 and J usage is TRBJ2-3, with 10 bases that match TRBD2. The junction had 7 bases not matched to a gene; V was cut back by 5 bases and J by 5 bases. Germline lookup yields CDR1 SGHAT and CDR2 FQNNGV. The CDR3 covers 15 residues. CDR3 sequence reads: CASSRAGGQIDTQYF. CDR3 DNA sequence: TGTGCCAGCAGCCGAGCGGGGGGGCAGATAGATACGCAGTATTTT. Looking up the rest from reference TRBV11-2 and TRBJ2-3 gives the full variable domain: EAGVAQSPRYKIIEKRQSVAFWCNPISGHATLYWYQQILGQGPKLLIQFQNNGVVDDSQLPKDRFSAERLKGVDSTLKIQPAKLEDSAVYLCASSRAGGQIDTQYFGPGTRLTVL.

This clone was seen only a few times. The V call is TRBV2, the J call TRBJ2-7; 8 bases map to TRBD1. This CDR3 has 14 amino acids. The germline CDR1 and CDR2 sequences are SNHLY and FYNNEI. Trimming removed 6 bases from V and 0 bases from J; junction bases left unmatched: 4. CDR3 in amino acids: CASSVQGDSYEQYF. CDR3 DNA: TGTGCCAGCAGCGTACAGGGGGACTCCTACGAGCAGTACTTC.

This chain links TRBV5-1 with TRBJ1-5; weak D call: TRBD1 (5 bases). The CDR3 contains 15 residues. Deletions cut 0 bases from V and 1 base from J, with 8 bases between. Germline V gene lookup returns CDR1 SGHRS and CDR2 YFSETQ. CDR3 loop: CASSLDGGSNQPQHF. The CDR3 DNA follows: TGCGCCAGCAGCTTGGACGGGGGGAGCAATCAGCCCCAGCATTTT.

The chain combines TRBV9 with TRBJ2-3; 10 nucleotides line up with TRBD2. The germline gives CDR1 SGDLS, CDR2 YYNGEE. The ends lost 3 bases at V and 0 bases at J; junction bases unmatched: 4. The CDR3 consists of 16 residues. The DNA of the CDR3 is TGTGCCAGCAGCGGATCGGGACTAGCGAGCACAGATACGCAGTATTTT. It translates to CASSGSGLASTDTQYF.

This clone has only a few counts. The chain combines TRBV6-5 with TRBJ1-6; tentatively, D is TRBD1 (6 bases). Germline V gene data show CDR1 as MNHEY and CDR2 as SVGAGI. V lost 10 bases to trimming and J lost 7 bases, with 20 bases between them. This CDR3 is 15 amino acids long. The CDR3, as DNA: TGTGCCACCTCAACCTGGGACATAGACAATTCACCCCTCCACTTT. It yields the protein CATSTWDIDNSPLHF.

This clone came up a few times. V usage is TRBV6-1 and J usage is TRBJ2-3; TRBD1 aligns across 8 bases. J was trimmed by 7 bases and V by 7 bases; bases with no gene match: 13. Per germline, CDR1 MNHNS and CDR2 SASEGT. The CDR3 totals 15 residues. This chain's CDR3 is CASTREAGGVHTQYF. CDR3 in DNA: TGTGCCAGCACTAGGGAGGCAGGGGGCGTTCATACGCAGTATTTT.

The chain couples TRBV7-2 to TRBJ2-6; tentative D call: TRBD1 (6 bases). Germline loops: CDR1 SGHTA, CDR2 FQGNSA. The germline V and J ends were trimmed by 2 bases and 4 bases, with 12 bases remaining between them. The CDR3 is made up of 16 amino acids. The CDR3 region has the DNA TGTGCCAGCAGCTTACCAGGGGACCGGGGGGCCAACGTCCTGACTTTC. Amino acids: CASSLPGDRGANVLTF.

This clone was seen once. CDR3 in amino acids: CASSDSSASGTDTQYF. The CDR3 DNA follows: TGTGCCAGCAGTGACTCGAGTGCTAGCGGCACAGATACGCAGTATTTT. The J gene is TRBJ2-3, the V gene TRBV6-4, with TRBD2 as a possible D gene (6 bases). V dropped 0 bases and J dropped 1 base, with 11 bases sitting between them. Germline V lookup: CDR1 MRHNA, CDR2 SNTAGT. This CDR3 region has 16 residues.

The rearrangement joins TRBV2 to TRBJ1-4; 9 bases match TRBD1. J lost 10 bases, V lost 8 bases, and 8 bases had no gene match. CDR1 is SNHLY and CDR2 is FYNNEI in the germline V gene. This CDR3 has 13 residues. The CDR3, as DNA: TGTGCCAGCGAAGCCGGGACAGGGATAAAACTGTTTTTT. Its translation: CASEAGTGIKLFF.

The chain links TRBV6-5 to TRBJ2-1; tentative D call: TRBD2 (5 bases). The germline CDR1 and CDR2 sequences are MNHEY and SVGAGI. V dropped 2 bases and J dropped 6 bases, with 11 bases sitting between them. The CDR3 is 14 residues long. CDR3 coding DNA: TGTGCCAGCAGTTACGGGCCGAGGGTCAATGAGCAGTTCTTC. This translates into CASSYGPRVNEQFF.

This sequence joins TRBV28 and TRBJ2-6; possible D gene TRBD1, 6 bases. V was pared by 8 bases and J by 1 base, with 15 bases between. Germline V gene sequence: CDR1 MDHEN, CDR2 SYDVKM. The CDR3 runs to 16 residues. The CDR3 DNA is TGTGCCAGCGGAGGACAGAGCTCGTCTGGGGCCAACGTCCTGACTTTC. This translates into CASGGQSSSGANVLTF.

This clone was seen more than once but under ten times. The chain uses TRBV5-4 and TRBJ1-1; D ambiguous. Trimming pared 4 bases from V and 5 bases from J, leaving 12 bases between. In germline, CDR1 is SGHNT, CDR2 YYREEE (reference sequence). CDR3 length equals 13 residues. CDR3 in amino acids: CASSPNPLTEAFF. The CDR3 DNA reads TGTGCCAGCAGCCCGAACCCACTTACTGAAGCTTTCTTT.

The V and J genes are TRBV29-1 and TRBJ1-2; no clear D gene. V lost 2 bases, J lost 4 bases, and 8 bases lay in between. CDR1 is SQVTM, CDR2 ANQGSEA, per germline. This CDR3 has 12 residues. CDR3 bases: TGCAGCGTTGAAAACGGCGGCTATGGCTACACCTTC. This codes for CSVENGGYGYTF.

About this clone itself: The identical CDR3 is also encoded by other nucleotide sequences in the sample. In DNA form, the CDR3 reads TGTGCCAGCAGCCCCAGCGGGGGGGCTAAAAACATTCAGTACTTC. This encodes CASSPSGGAKNIQYF. The J gene is TRBJ2-4, the V gene TRBV2; 10 bases align to TRBD2. Germline V gene sequence: CDR1 SNHLY, CDR2 FYNNEI. Losses at the gene ends were 6 bases for V and 4 bases for J; bases not matched to a gene: 6. CDR3 length equals 15 residues.

J is TRBJ1-1 and V is TRBV6-4; D is perhaps TRBD1 (6 bases). Per the germline V gene, CDR1 is MRHNA and CDR2 is SNTAGT. The CDR3 extends over 15 amino acids. Between the trimmed V and J ends, which lost 0 bases and 5 bases, there was a span of 13 bases. The CDR3 spells CASSDSGRGDTEAFF. In nucleotides, the CDR3 is TGTGCCAGCAGTGACTCTGGCAGGGGCGATACTGAAGCTTTCTTT.

This clone was counted once. The chain carries TRBV9 and TRBJ2-3; a possible D gene is TRBD1 (5 bases). The CDR3 runs 15 residues. Germline CDR1 is SGDLS and CDR2 is YYNGEE. Trimming left V 0 bases short and J 2 bases short, with 10 bases between. CDR3 loop: CASSVGGTYTDTQYF. CDR3 DNA: TGTGCCAGCAGCGTAGGGGGCACCTACACAGATACGCAGTATTTT.

The rearrangement uses TRBV7-9 and TRBJ1-2, with unresolved D. CDR1 is SEHNR, CDR2 FQNEAQ, per germline (reference sequence). Trimming took off 7 bases at V and 5 bases at J, with 5 bases between the two ends. The CDR3 sequence is 10 residues long. As DNA, the CDR3 is TGTGCCAGCACCTCGTATGGCTACACCTTC. Translating gives CASTSYGYTF.

The chain is built from TRBV5-6 and TRBJ1-2; 7 bases match TRBD1. CDR1 and CDR2 (germline): SGHDT, YYEEEE. V was clipped by 4 bases and J by 2 bases; unmatched bases: 5. CDR3 size: 14 residues. CDR3 amino acids: CASSPGQQNYGYTF. In nucleotides, the CDR3 is TGTGCCAGCAGCCCGGGACAGCAGAACTATGGCTACACCTTC.